This T cell receptor beta chain was profiled in a study of OX40 agonist ivuxolimab in advanced cancers. Whole-study context: At doses from 0.01 to 10 mg/kg, patients were given intravenous ivuxolimab every 2 weeks. Whole-study results and caveats: Some patients who did not respond also had low normalized T-cell clonal expansion. At doses 0.1 to 3.0 mg/kg, CD4+ and CD8+ clones expanded.

Repertoires were generated with immunoSEQ multiplex PCR, while TCRdb's copy carries only in-frame clones and drops some. The sample holds 95,000 or so clones, roughly 88% seen once. The germline CDR1 and CDR2 sequences are SGHTA and FQGNSA. Trimming took 4 bases from V and 0 from J, leaving 13 bases between them. The CDR3 spans 16 residues. About this clone itself: The antigen remains undetermined.

With autoimmune disease history or systemic immunosuppression, patients were excluded. This receptor was taken from an adult with an advanced solid tumor such as melanoma, head and neck, liver or kidney cancer. J is TRBJ2-1 and V is TRBV7-2, with D hard to call. Sequencing used CD4+ or CD8+ T cells sorted from blood, obtained in a trial of the OX40 agonist ivuxolimab. The CDR3 reads CASSSRTESSYNEQFF. For the CDR3, the DNA is TGTGCCAGCAGCTCTCGGACGGAGAGCTCCTACAATGAGCAGTTCTTC.